Sequencing of this T cell receptor (beta chain) was carried out in a study of cytomegalovirus exposure and HLA in healthy donors. Study findings and constraints: In a later analysis, most CMV-associated TCR beta chains appeared HLA-restricted.

The PCR used 60 Vbeta and 13 Jbeta primers. Here immunoSEQ multiplex PCR was the method, and the copy in TCRdb shows in-frame clones only, minus some. Among about 130,000 clones listed, roughly 78% were seen once. Germline CDR1 is LNHDA and CDR2 is SQIVND (reference sequence). This CDR3 spans 13 amino acids. Trimming removed 5 bases from V and 3 bases from J, with 10 bases in between. This clone came up a few times. What it recognizes is unknown. The same CDR3 also results from other DNA sequences found in this sample. The receptor comes from a man younger than 40 in good health and CMV-seropositive. Sequenced input: PBMCs. This chain uses TRBV19 with TRBJ1-1, with D perhaps matching TRBD1 (5 bases). Written as DNA, the CDR3 is TGTGCCAGTAGTCCCACAGGTTACACTGAAGCTTTCTTT. This gives the protein CASSPTGYTEAFF.